A selection of T cell receptor beta chains follows, all from one sample in a study of T cells in localized non-small cell lung cancer. Sequenced by immunoSEQ multiplex PCR; TCRdb stores in-frame clones only, minus some. The sample carries 2,000 or so clones, over 35% recorded once. The source was lung tumor tissue, collected before any cancer treatment. The source of these receptors is a female donor aged 60 or older with stage I lung adenocarcinoma. Each CDR3 is given with its conserved first and last residue. The order of the fields is CDR3 length, D gene, V gene, J gene, clone size, CDR3 protein, CDR3 DNA. A D gene is named only where the DNA matches it firmly. Where a row states a size, it is once, few, many or the class of an expanded clone; other rows omit it.

>16|TRBD2|TRBV29-1|TRBJ2-5|.
CSVDRTSGRARETQYF
TGCAGCGTTGACCGGACTAGCGGGAGGGCCCGGGAGACCCAGTACTTC
>14|TRBD1|TRBV6-8|TRBJ1-6|.
CASTRGQGSSPLHF
TGTGCCAGCACCCGAGGACAGGGGAGTTCACCCCTCCACTTT
>15|.|TRBV25-1|TRBJ2-5|.
CASSVAPSLPRTQYF
TGTGCCAGCAGTGTCGCCCCCTCTCTACCCAGGACCCAGTACTTC
>16|TRBD1|TRBV11-3|TRBJ1-6|medium-sized
CASSLSKGTANSRLHF
TGTGCCAGCAGCTTGAGTAAAGGGACAGCAAACTCACGCCTCCACTTT
>15|TRBD2|TRBV18|TRBJ2-1|.
CASSPISGVYNEQFF
TGTGCCAGCTCACCAATTAGCGGGGTTTACAATGAGCAGTTCTTC
>15|.|TRBV19|TRBJ2-1|.
CASSITSGTPNEQFF
TGTGCCAGTAGCATCACCTCCGGGACTCCCAATGAGCAGTTCTTC
>12|TRBD2|TRBV9|TRBJ2-5|.
CASTLAGETQYF
TGTGCCAGTACACTAGCGGGCGAGACCCAGTACTTC
>13|.|TRBV28|TRBJ2-1|few
CASSAGVINEQFF
TGTGCCAGCAGTGCAGGGGTCATCAATGAGCAGTTCTTC
>16|TRBD1|TRBV6-8|TRBJ2-2|medium-sized
CASSGQGGADTGELFF
TGTGCCAGCAGTGGCCAAGGGGGCGCGGACACCGGGGAGCTGTTTTTT
>16|TRBD1|TRBV9|TRBJ1-1|.
CASPSVPGTGNTEAFF
TGTGCCAGCCCCTCCGTCCCCGGGACAGGGAACACTGAAGCTTTCTTT
>13|.|TRBV9|TRBJ2-7|.
CASKQGISWEQYF
TGTGCCAGCAAGCAGGGGATTTCATGGGAGCAGTACTTC
>15|.|TRBV11-3|TRBJ2-2|few
CASSPQSLVTGELFF
TGTGCCAGCAGTCCTCAAAGTCTTGTTACCGGGGAGCTGTTTTTT
>16|.|TRBV5-1|TRBJ1-3|once
CASSLTYTGSGNTIYF
TGCGCCAGCAGCTTAACATATACAGGGTCTGGAAACACCATATATTTT
>17|TRBD1|TRBV30|TRBJ1-4|.
CAWSSGQGGLLAEKLFF
TGTGCCTGGAGTAGCGGACAGGGGGGGTTATTGGCTGAAAAACTGTTTTTT
>16|TRBD2|TRBV18|TRBJ2-2|.
CASSMTSALNTGELFF
TGTGCCAGCTCGATGACTAGCGCCTTGAACACCGGGGAGCTGTTTTTT
>14|.|TRBV11-3|TRBJ1-1|.
CASRLETGPTEAFF
TGTGCCAGCAGGCTTGAGACAGGACCCACTGAAGCTTTCTTT
>14|.|TRBV6-8|TRBJ1-5|medium-sized
CATKGQSSNQPQHF
TGTGCCACCAAGGGGCAGTCTAGCAATCAGCCCCAGCATTTT
>13|.|TRBV6-8|TRBJ2-7|few
CASSPGLRYEQYF
TGTGCCAGCTCCCCGGGACTCCGCTACGAGCAGTACTTC
>15|.|TRBV6-8|TRBJ2-6|.
CASSPIEGGANVLTF
TGTGCCAGCAGCCCCATTGAGGGTGGGGCCAACGTCCTGACTTTC
>12|.|TRBV12-5|TRBJ1-1|large
CASTSGPTEAFF
TGTGCCAGCACTTCTGGCCCCACTGAAGCTTTCTTT
>12|.|TRBV28|TRBJ1-1|.
CASSLFYGEAFF
TGTGCCAGCAGTTTATTCTACGGTGAAGCTTTCTTT
>17|.|TRBV6-8|TRBJ2-1|large
CASSDSTGGGSYNEQFF
TGTGCCAGCAGTGACTCGACGGGTGGGGGGTCCTACAATGAGCAGTTCTTC
>16|.|TRBV1|TRBJ2-3|few
CASSQGRAGTTDTQYF
TGCGCCAGCAGCCAAGGACGAGCGGGCACAACAGATACGCAGTATTTT
>12|.|TRBV10-2|TRBJ2-7|.
CASSGVYNEQYF
TGCGCCAGCAGTGGAGTGTACAACGAGCAGTACTTC
>14|.|TRBV9|TRBJ2-3|few
CASRRGRYTDTQYF
TGTGCCAGCAGAAGGGGCAGGTACACAGATACGCAGTATTTT
>18|.|TRBV1|TRBJ2-1|.
CASSQDGRDLAGGDEQFF
TGCGCCAGCAGCCAAGATGGCAGGGACCTAGCGGGAGGGGATGAGCAGTTCTTC
>16|TRBD2|TRBV11-3|TRBJ2-6|.
CASSPYRTSLANVLTF
TGTGCCAGCAGCCCCTATAGGACTAGCTTGGCCAACGTCCTGACTTTC
>14|.|TRBV11-3|TRBJ1-5|.
CASSLQGWNQPQHF
TGTGCCAGCAGCTTACAGGGATGGAATCAGCCCCAGCATTTT
>12|.|TRBV18|TRBJ2-2|.
CASSSNTGELFF
TGTGCCAGCTCATCCAACACCGGGGAGCTGTTTTTT
>15|TRBD1|TRBV10-2|TRBJ1-3|.
CASNSGTGSGNTIYF
TGCGCCAGCAACTCCGGGACAGGGTCCGGAAACACCATATATTTT
>14|.|TRBV6-8|TRBJ1-5|few
CASSGDGSSQPQHF
TGTGCCAGCAGTGGCGACGGTTCAAGTCAGCCCCAGCATTTT
>11|.|TRBV6-7|TRBJ1-2|.
CASRAAYGYTF
TGTGCCAGCAGAGCAGCTTATGGCTACACCTTC